A selection of T cell receptor beta chains follows, all from one sample in a study of T-cell memory formation after mild COVID-19. One entry per CDR3 protein, called by TCRdb with MiXCR from the 5' RACE reads. The sample shows about 350,000 distinct CDR3 sequences, 25% to 30% of them seen only once. Sequencing was performed on PBMCs or a T cell subset sorted from them (not recorded which). Receptors were obtained from an adult woman who had mild COVID-19 (a few samples of this study predate the infection). Cell type and time point are not known. The CDR3 runs from the conserved cysteine through the conserved F or W. The D gene is left open where the match is weak. Some rows mark clone size as missing; the rest say once, few, many or name a class of expanded clone.

>TRBV29-1|TRBD2|TRBJ2-5|.
TGCAGCGTTGAAGACAAGTCCTGGGAAGCGGGGGGGATCTGGTTAACTAAAGAGACCCAGTACTTC
CSVEDKSWEAGGIWLTKETQYF
>TRBV24-1|.|TRBJ2-1|few
TGTGCCACCAGTGATTTGCCTTACAATGAGCAGTTCTTC
CATSDLPYNEQFF
>TRBV2|.|TRBJ2-7|.
TGTGCCAGCAGACCGGGCCCGGCGGCCCACGAGCAGTACTTC
CASRPGPAAHEQYF
>TRBV7-9|TRBD2|TRBJ2-1|.
TGTGCCAGCAGCCCGCGACTAGCGGGGGGATTGGTTGAGCAGTTCTTC
CASSPRLAGGLVEQFF
>TRBV12-3/TRBV12-4|.|TRBJ1-1|few
TGTGCCAGCAGCCTTTCGTGGGACACTGAAGCTTTCTTT
CASSLSWDTEAFF
>TRBV6-5|.|TRBJ2-5|.
TGTGCCAGCAGGGGGAGCCAAGAGACCCAGTACTTC
CASRGSQETQYF
>TRBV12-3/TRBV12-4|.|TRBJ2-7|.
TGTGCCAGCAGCCCCCAGGCCTACGAGCAGTACTTC
CASSPQAYEQYF
>TRBV9|.|TRBJ2-1|few
TGTGCCAGCAGCGTAGTTAGCAACAATGAGCAGTTCTTC
CASSVVSNNEQFF
>TRBV5-1|.|TRBJ1-2|.
TGCGCCAGCAGCTTGCAGCAGGCGAACTATGGCTACACCTTC
CASSLQQANYGYTF
>TRBV29-1|.|TRBJ1-2|few
TGCAGCGTTGGGCAGAACTATGGCTACACCTTC
CSVGQNYGYTF
>TRBV5-1|TRBD1|TRBJ1-2|once
TGCGCCAGCAGCTCCCTCGGGCAGGGGGTTCCTAACTATGGCTACACCTTC
CASSSLGQGVPNYGYTF
>TRBV30|.|TRBJ2-2|.
TGTGCCTGGGGCAACACCGGGGAGCTGTTTTTT
CAWGNTGELFF
>TRBV20-1|.|TRBJ2-3|many
TGCAGTGCTAGATCCCCCGTTGGCATAGCCACGCAGTATTTT
CSARSPVGIATQYF
>TRBV3-1|.|TRBJ1-3|.
TGTGCCAGCAGCCAAATACCGGCCCCGCGGGGCACCATATATTTT
CASSQIPAPRGTIYF
>TRBV6-5|TRBD1|TRBJ1-1|few
TGTGCCAGCAGTTCTTACAGGGGAACTGAAGCTTTCTTT
CASSSYRGTEAFF
>TRBV5-5|.|TRBJ2-6|few
TGTGCCAGCAGCAAGGGACAATCGGGGGCCAACGTCCTGACTTTC
CASSKGQSGANVLTF
>TRBV9|TRBD1|TRBJ2-7|few
TGTGCCAGCAGCGTCGGGACAGGGACCGAGCAGTACTTC
CASSVGTGTEQYF
>TRBV2|TRBD1|TRBJ2-7|.
TGTGCCAGCACTCCGTGGGGGACAGGGTCCTACGAGCAGTACTTC
CASTPWGTGSYEQYF